The sequence of this T cell receptor beta chain was determined in a study of blood T cell repertoires in COVID-19 (dated by TCRdb to the early 2020s). About the full investigation: Samples from collaborators originated in the United States, Italy and Spain and spanned both the acute and convalescent phases of COVID-19. The material from the prospective study consisted of cDNA or gDNA derived from T cells, B-cell-depleted T cells, or PBMCs. Deeply sampled blood TCRbeta repertoires from subjects exposed to, actively infected with, or recovered from COVID-19 were included in the dataset. The repertoires were released in a freely available public database meant as a resource for research on the immune response to SARS-CoV-2. Samples were obtained from the ongoing ImmuneRACE study (first 160 participants) and from 1,000 to 1,500 subjects provided by 6 global collaborators. The sample metadata nearly always contained a de-identified subject ID, COVID-19 status, age in years and sex. Where HLA class I and class II types were available, the types were taken from metadata supplied by the sample provider, not from assay-based typing.

From V the trimming removes 1 base and from J it removes 0 bases, while the gene matches leave 4 bases of the junction unaccounted for. The CDR3 starts with the cysteine, ends with the phenylalanine, and has 16 residues. Of the read, only the CDR3 DNA is kept; its 48 bases are in frame from base 1. From the germline V gene (reference sequence), CDR1 is SGHNT and CDR2 is YYREEE. The immunoSEQ Assay, a bias-controlled multiplex PCR, was used to amplify TCRbeta CDR3 regions from genomic DNA. Concerning the study's data processing: Within the assay, amplification of reference gene primers was used to estimate how many nucleated cells each sample contained. To quantify the absolute abundance of each unique TCRbeta CDR3 rearrangement, sequence reads were collapsed and filtered. Productive Simpson clonality was computed per sample as the square root of Simpson's diversity index over productive rearrangements. Sourced from immuneACCESS, this table was stored by TCRdb with only in-frame sequences that have V and J called. A share of the clones is absent; for the studies checked, an unresolved V gene accounts for under half, and the remainder has no known explanation. The V and J calls and clone size were taken over from that table, and D and trimming were inferred from the DNA. This sample gives 450,000 to 500,000 clones in total; approximately 85% of them show up just once. Roughly 3.2% of the sample is held by the ten biggest clonotypes.

What the study reported, not specific to this receptor: The amount of clinical and demographic metadata varied by source and participant and was provided uncurated.

Each collaborating institution followed its own protocols to collect whole blood in K2EDTA tubes. Collaborator samples were shipped for TCRbeta analysis as frozen whole blood, isolated PBMCs, or DNA extracted from either sample type. About this clone itself: Its cognate antigen has yet to be identified. Per-nucleotide qualities are absent, and no much larger clonotype sits a single base away.

Sequenced material: peripheral blood. Recombination linked TRBV5-4 to TRBJ2-3, and 8 bases in between align with TRBD2. This receptor was obtained from a human donor in a cohort sampled during active COVID-19. The DNA reads TGTGCCAGCAGCTTGCCTAGCGGGCTTAGCACAGATACGCAGTATTTT. Its protein product is CASSLPSGLSTDTQYF.